The clone carrying this TCR beta chain came up a few times. What it recognizes is unknown. TCRdb redid the calling of the reads with MiXCR, one entry per CDR3 protein. Of about 700,000 distinct CDR3 sequences listed, around a third were seen once; the top ten hold 15% to 20%. The sample is drawn from a study of T cell repertoires in cytomegalovirus infection. Study details: Indications of both CMV infection and matching HLA type were provided by public TCR beta signatures.

Study observations and caveats: HLA-C-restricted TCR beta clonotypes specific for CMV led the ex vivo response.

This receptor was taken from a human donor in good health (CMV status not recorded). Some clones in this sample may be carry-over from other donors' samples. Sequenced material: cultured PBMCs, taken from culture after CMV antigen stimulation.

CDR3 nucleotide sequence: TGTGCCAGTACCAGCTGGAAAGCAGGGAGCATTCAGTACTTC. It is translated as CASTSWKAGSIQYF. The gene calls are TRBV19 and TRBJ2-4; D possibly uses TRBD1 or TRBD2 (5 bases each). V was pared by 7 bases and J by 9 bases, with 19 bases between. This CDR3 contains 14 residues. Germline CDR1 LNHDA, CDR2 SQIVND (reference sequence).